This T cell receptor beta chain is from a study of T-cell reconstitution after alpha-beta-depleted transplantation in children. This clonotype was detected many times. Germline V gene data show CDR1 as SGHTA and CDR2 as FQGNSA. The trim removed 4 bases at V and 1 base at J, leaving 19 bases unmatched. There are 20 residues in the CDR3. A TCRbeta library incorporating unique molecular identifiers was prepared. TCRdb passed the PCR reads through MiXCR, listing each CDR3 protein once. The sample carries 780,000 or so distinct CDR3 sequences, roughly 15% recorded once. The genes are TRBV7-2 and TRBJ2-3; the match to TRBD1 covers 8 bases. Sequenced material: PBMCs, mostly from graft donor cells, taken 360 days after TCRalphabeta/CD19-depleted stem cell transplant. This TCR came from a male patient younger than 18 who had a stem cell transplant for acute lymphoblastic leukemia, so the T cells may come from the graft donor. The CDR3 bases are TGTGCCAGCAGCTCCCTGATTTGGACAGGGCTCCATTGGGGCACAGATACGCAGTATTTT. Translation: CASSSLIWTGLHWGTDTQYF.